The next 18 T cell receptor beta chains were all read from a single sample in a study of blood T cell repertoires in COVID-19. The table came from immunoSEQ multiplex PCR; TCRdb's copy has only in-frame clones and leaves some out. The sample holds about 340,000 clones, over 70% seen once. Sequenced input: peripheral blood. The receptors shown here come from a man aged 25-45 years with active or convalescent COVID-19.

The chain couples TRBV9 to TRBJ1-5, with no clear D. Germline V gives CDR1 SGDLS, CDR2 YYNGEE. The CDR3 consists of 14 residues. Trimming removed 0 bases from V and 6 bases from J, with 10 bases in between. In nucleotides, the CDR3 is TGTGCCAGCAGCGTAGAGGAGGTAGGTCAGCCCCAGCATTTT. This codes for CASSVEEVGQPQHF.

V usage is TRBV15 and J usage is TRBJ1-2, with D possibly matching TRBD1 (5 bases). The V and J ends lost 5 bases and 4 bases respectively, with 17 bases between them. Germline values: CDR1 LNHNV, CDR2 YYDKDF (reference sequence). The CDR3 is 15 amino acids. CDR3 in DNA: TGTGCCACCAGCTTGCTACCTGGGGCAGGCTATGGCTACACCTTC. This translates into CATSLLPGAGYGYTF.

The chain is built from TRBV28 and TRBJ2-1; the match to TRBD2 covers 7 bases. The CDR3 contains 16 residues. Trimming removed 4 bases from V and 0 bases from J; junction bases left unmatched: 6. The germline CDR1 and CDR2 sequences are MDHEN and SYDVKM. CDR3 amino acids: CASSSNGGSSYNEQFF. CDR3 coding DNA: TGTGCCAGCAGTTCGAACGGGGGGAGCTCCTACAATGAGCAGTTCTTC.

The J gene is TRBJ2-5, the V gene TRBV27; possible D gene TRBD2, 6 bases. CDR1 MNHEY and CDR2 SMNVEV come from the germline V gene (reference sequence). The ends were cut back, 7 bases at V and 1 base at J, with 16 bases in the middle. The CDR3 runs to 15 residues. CDR3 sequence (DNA): TGTGCCAGCAAGGGTAGCGGAGGCCTCCAAGAGACCCAGTACTTC. Encoded protein: CASKGSGGLQETQYF.

The V and J genes are TRBV29-1 and TRBJ2-3, with D possibly TRBD2 on 6 matching bases. The germline V gene encodes CDR1 SQVTM and CDR2 ANQGSEA. V was shortened by 6 bases and J by 2 bases, with 12 bases between the two germline ends. The CDR3 runs 13 residues. The CDR3 DNA reads as TGCAGCGTGGGAGGCGTAGACACAGATACGCAGTATTTT. This sequence encodes CSVGGVDTDTQYF.

The chain employs TRBV5-1 and TRBJ2-7; 9 nucleotides agree with TRBD1. Unmatched junction bases numbered 7, after V lost 5 bases and J lost 7 bases. There are 13 residues in the CDR3. Germline V gene sequence: CDR1 SGHRS, CDR2 YFSETQ. The CDR3 sequence: CASSTGGWGEQYF. CDR3 nucleotide sequence: TGCGCCAGCAGTACAGGGGGCTGGGGAGAGCAGTACTTC.

V gene TRBV5-4 combines with J gene TRBJ1-4; the D is unclear. Trimming stripped 4 bases from V and 7 bases from J, with 14 bases between. CDR1 is SGHNT, CDR2 YYREEE, per germline (reference sequence). The CDR3 totals 14 residues. DNA for the CDR3: TGTGCCAGCAGCGAACCGGGGAGTGGTGAAAAACTGTTTTTT. This translates into CASSEPGSGEKLFF.

V usage is TRBV3-1 (or the pseudogene TRBV3-2) and J usage is TRBJ1-6, with a tentative D call TRBD1 (6 bases). V was cut by 7 bases and J by 7 bases, with 17 bases left in between. The CDR3 covers 15 residues. CDR1 LGHDT and CDR2 YNNKEL come from the germline V gene (reference sequence). Here the CDR3 reads CASTSQGSVNSPLHF. CDR3 DNA sequence: TGTGCCAGCACCTCACAGGGATCGGTAAATTCACCCCTCCACTTT.

The chain uses TRBV13 and TRBJ2-7; 9 bases fit TRBD2. V gave up 6 bases and J gave up 2 bases; unmatched junction bases: 11. The CDR3 has 16 residues. Germline CDR1 and CDR2: PRHDT and FYEKMQ (reference sequence). The CDR3 DNA is TGTGCCAGCAGGGACTACAAGCGGGAGGCCGCCTACGAGCAGTACTTC. It codes for CASRDYKREAAYEQYF.

The rearrangement links TRBV7-8 to TRBJ1-6; D remains ambiguous. In germline, CDR1 is SGHVS, CDR2 FQNEAQ. Trimming removed 1 base from V and 4 bases from J, with 8 bases in between. This CDR3 region has 15 residues. The CDR3 region is CASSLGETYNSPLHF. The CDR3 bases are TGTGCCAGCAGCTTAGGAGAGACTTATAATTCACCCCTCCACTTT.

The V gene is TRBV5-3, the J gene TRBJ1-6; TRBD1 aligns across 7 bases. TRBV5-3 belongs to the ORF category, with a function that is uncertain. There are 16 residues in the CDR3. Losses at the gene ends were 4 bases for V and 9 bases for J; bases not matched to a gene: 13. This CDR3 is CARSTGARGLGSPLHF. The CDR3 DNA sequence: TGTGCCAGAAGCACAGGGGCTCGGGGGTTAGGTTCACCCCTCCACTTT.

This chain links TRBV11-3 with TRBJ1-3, with 9 bases matching TRBD1. Germline trimming cut 5 bases from V and 2 bases from J; bases unmatched to any gene: 4. The CDR3 contains 15 residues. Germline CDR1 is SGHNT and CDR2 is YENEEA. Here the CDR3 reads CASSARQGAGNTIYF. For the CDR3, the DNA is TGTGCCAGCAGCGCCCGACAGGGGGCTGGAAACACCATATATTTT.

The chain carries TRBV28 and TRBJ1-1, with D possibly matching TRBD1 (6 bases). Germline CDR1 and CDR2: MDHEN and SYDVKM. CDR3 length: 14 amino acids. The germline V and J ends were trimmed by 0 bases and 1 base, with 6 bases remaining between them. The CDR3 DNA is TGTGCCAGCAGTTTATGGGGGGCGAACACTGAAGCTTTCTTT. It is translated as CASSLWGANTEAFF.

The V call is TRBV20-1, the J call TRBJ1-2; D might be TRBD1 (5 bases). The CDR3 is 12 residues long. Trimming shortened V by 3 bases and J by 2 bases, and 7 bases separated the two germline ends. CDR1 is DFQATT and CDR2 is SNEGSKA in the germline V gene (reference sequence). Written as DNA, the CDR3 is TGCAGTGCTAGTGGACAAAACTATGGCTACACCTTC. Translated, it gives CSASGQNYGYTF.

This chain uses TRBV18 with TRBJ1-6, with no clear D. The CDR3 is made up of 13 amino acids. Trimming took 6 bases from V and 8 from J, leaving 11 bases between them. CDR1 is KGHSH, CDR2 LQKENI, per germline. The CDR3 loop reads CASSTRKDSPLHF. Written as DNA, the CDR3 is TGTGCCAGCTCCACCAGGAAGGATTCACCCCTCCACTTT.

The rearrangement uses TRBV6-6 and TRBJ2-1; 9 bases align to TRBD1. The CDR3 sequence is 18 residues long. CDR1 and CDR2 (germline): MNHNY, SVGAGI (reference sequence). Trimming cost V 5 bases and J 9 bases; bases outside gene matches: 20. CDR3 bases: TGTGCCAGCAGTCCCGGGGACAGGGAGCCCCTGAGAGACACTGAGCAGTTCTTC. Translating gives CASSPGDREPLRDTEQFF.

The rearrangement links TRBV18 to TRBJ1-1; no clear D gene. The CDR3 extends over 14 amino acids. Trimming shortened V by 1 base and J by 4 bases, and 10 bases separated the two germline ends. Germline CDR1 and CDR2: KGHSH and LQKENI. Here the CDR3 reads CASSPRHSATEAFF. In DNA, the CDR3 is TGTGCCAGCTCACCACGACATTCGGCCACTGAAGCTTTCTTT.

Details on this clone: The same CDR3 arises from other DNA sequences in this sample as well. The genes are TRBV19 and TRBJ1-2; a possible D gene is TRBD1 (5 bases). Germline CDR1 is LNHDA and CDR2 is SQIVND (reference sequence). This CDR3 is built from 13 residues. The V and J ends lost 2 bases and 8 bases respectively, with 12 bases between them. CDR3 protein: CASSIPQGGGYTF. CDR3 bases: TGTGCCAGTAGTATACCCCAGGGTGGGGGCTACACCTTC. Together with reference TRBV19 and TRBJ1-2, the CDR3 gives the full variable domain: DGGITQSPKYLFRKEGQNVTLSCEQNLNHDAMYWYRQDPGQGLRLIYYSQIVNDFQKGDIAEGYSVSREKKESFPLTVTSAQKNPTAFYLCASSIPQGGGYTFGSGTRLTVV.